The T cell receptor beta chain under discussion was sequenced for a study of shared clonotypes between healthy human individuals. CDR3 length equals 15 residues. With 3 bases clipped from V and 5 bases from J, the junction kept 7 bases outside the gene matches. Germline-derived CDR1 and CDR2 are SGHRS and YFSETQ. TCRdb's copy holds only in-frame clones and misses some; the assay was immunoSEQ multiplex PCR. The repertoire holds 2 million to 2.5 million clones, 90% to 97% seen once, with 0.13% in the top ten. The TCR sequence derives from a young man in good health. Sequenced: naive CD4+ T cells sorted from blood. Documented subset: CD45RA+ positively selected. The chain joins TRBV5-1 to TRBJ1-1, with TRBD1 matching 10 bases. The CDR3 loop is CASSSTDRGHTEAFF. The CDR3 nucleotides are TGCGCCAGCAGCTCAACCGACAGGGGGCATACTGAAGCTTTCTTT. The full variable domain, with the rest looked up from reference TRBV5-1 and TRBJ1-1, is KAGVTQTPRYLIKTRGQQVTLSCSPISGHRSVSWYQQTPGQGLQFLFEYFSETQRNKGNFPGRFSGRQFSNSRSEMNVSTLELGDSALYLCASSSTDRGHTEAFFGQGTRLTVV.